This TCR beta chain was sequenced for a study of T cell responses to AZD1222 COVID-19 vaccine. Study-level results: White British people made up most donors, females outnumbered males, and clonal diversity was possibly underestimated. Scientists sampled the repertoires only once the peak T cell response had passed.

Libraries were prepared by immunoSEQ multiplex PCR; TCRdb keeps only in-frame clonotypes and omits some of them. The repertoire holds over 100,000 clones, with approximately 87% as singletons. Comments on this clone: Its antigen is unidentified.

The CDR3 totals 16 residues. Germline V gene sequence: CDR1 KGHSH, CDR2 LQKENI. Trimming removed 2 bases from V and 5 bases from J, with 18 bases in between. The TCR sequence derives from an adult in good health. The source was peripheral blood, collected on day 0 of AZD1222 vaccination. The chain links TRBV18 to TRBJ1-2; D possibly corresponds to TRBD1 (5 bases). The CDR3 reads CASSPRTTGTTYGYTF. In DNA, the CDR3 is TGTGCCAGCTCACCAAGAACTACCGGGACCACTTATGGCTACACCTTC. Variable domain in full (rest from reference TRBV18 and TRBJ1-2): NAGVMQNPRHLVRRRGQEARLRCSPMKGHSHVYWYRQLPEEGLKFMVYLQKENIIDESGMPKERFSAEFPKEGPSILRIQQVVRGDSAAYFCASSPRTTGTTYGYTFGSGTRLTVV.